This TCR beta chain was identified during a study of vaccination and CD4 T cells after COVID-19. Per germline, CDR1 SGHKS and CDR2 YYEKEE (reference sequence). The length of the CDR3 is 12 residues. The germline V and J ends were trimmed by 0 bases and 9 bases, with 7 bases remaining between them. This clonotype was seen a few times. Antigen: not known. Treatment reported: approximately 9-day PBMC culture with coronavirus spike peptide pools or control peptides (ViraFEST assay). Cultured CD4+ T cell DNA underwent sequencing with the Oncomine TCR Beta short-read assay. Each CDR3 protein gets one entry after TCRdb re-called the PCR reads with MiXCR. The repertoire includes approximately 14,000 distinct CDR3 sequences, about 55% of them detected once, and about 9.5% sits in the top ten.

The chain couples TRBV5-5 to TRBJ1-5; D is unclear. The sample consisted of CD4+ T cells from blood, cultured in vitro, taken before SARS-CoV-2 vaccination. This clonotype was sampled from a human donor who had recovered from COVID-19. The CDR3 DNA follows: TGTGCCAGCAGCTTGGTTGCGGGGCCCCAGCATTTT. Translation gives CASSLVAGPQHF.